Listed here are 9 T cell receptor beta chains from one sample, sequenced in a study of OX40 agonist ivuxolimab in advanced cancers. TCRdb's table, derived via immunoSEQ multiplex PCR, lists solely in-frame clones and lacks some. The sample has just over 45,000 clones, over 90% seen once; the top ten hold roughly 11%. The source material was CD4+ or CD8+ T cells sorted from blood, sampled in a trial of the OX40 agonist ivuxolimab. The receptor set was obtained from an adult with an advanced solid tumor such as melanoma, head and neck, liver or kidney cancer.

This clone appeared once. V gene TRBV7-3 combines with J gene TRBJ2-3, with TRBD2 matching over 8 bases. The CDR3 length is 16 residues. From germline, CDR1 is SGHTA and CDR2 FQGTGA. V was pared by 5 bases and J by 3 bases, with 10 bases of the junction left unmatched. This CDR3 is CASSLGLALGTDTQYF. The CDR3 nucleotides are TGTGCCAGCAGCCTTGGACTAGCATTGGGTACAGATACGCAGTATTTT.

The rearrangement uses TRBV13 and TRBJ1-3, with a weak D call TRBD1 (5 bases). V lost 7 bases and J lost 4, with 14 bases in between. The CDR3 totals 14 residues. Germline lookup yields CDR1 PRHDT and CDR2 FYEKMQ (reference sequence). The CDR3 protein is CASNLGVGGNTIYF. The CDR3, as DNA: TGTGCCAGCAACCTAGGGGTGGGAGGAAACACCATATATTTT.

The gene calls are TRBV29-1 and TRBJ1-2, with D maybe TRBD1 (5 bases). V was shortened by 4 bases and J by 2 bases, with 11 bases between the two germline ends. The CDR3 contains 13 residues. The germline CDR1 and CDR2 sequences are SQVTM and ANQGSEA. CDR3 residues: CSVVGGVNYGYTF. In nucleotides, the CDR3 is TGCAGCGTTGTGGGGGGTGTCAACTATGGCTACACCTTC.

In DNA, the CDR3 is TGTGCCAGCAGTTTATCGACAGGAAGCACAGATACGCAGTATTTT. Residues: CASSLSTGSTDTQYF. The V call is TRBV27, the J call TRBJ2-3, with D tentatively TRBD1 (6 bases). Per the germline V gene, CDR1 is MNHEY and CDR2 is SMNVEV (reference sequence). Trimming removed 0 bases at V and 0 bases at J, with 7 bases between. The CDR3 runs 15 residues.

This clone was seen only a few times. The V gene is TRBV5-1, the J gene TRBJ2-7, with D possibly called TRBD1 or TRBD2 (7 bases each). CDR1 is SGHRS, CDR2 YFSETQ, per germline. The V end was cut by 6 bases, the J end by 2 bases, with 18 bases between. This CDR3 has 15 residues. The CDR3 sequence: CASKLQGGPTYEQYF. CDR3 in DNA: TGCGCCAGCAAACTCCAGGGGGGGCCTACCTACGAGCAGTACTTC.

This rearrangement joins TRBV5-6 to TRBJ1-4; D unresolved. CDR1 and CDR2 (germline): SGHDT, YYEEEE. This CDR3 has 15 residues. The V end lost 2 bases, the J end lost 4 bases, and 12 bases lay between the germline ends. The DNA for the CDR3 is TGTGCCAGCAGCTTTGGGCCGAATTTTAATGAAAAACTGTTTTTT. It yields the protein CASSFGPNFNEKLFF.

The chain uses TRBV5-5 and TRBJ1-5, with unresolved D. Germline V gene data show CDR1 as SGHKS and CDR2 as YYEKEE (reference sequence). Trimming stripped 0 bases from V and 6 bases from J, with 10 bases between. The CDR3 is 14 amino acids. The CDR3 DNA follows: TGTGCCAGCAGCTTGGGGTGGGAGACTCAGCCCCAGCATTTT. Protein: CASSLGWETQPQHF.

The rearrangement uses TRBV10-3 and TRBJ1-2; D remains ambiguous. CDR1 is ENHRY, CDR2 SYGVKD, per germline. Trimming took off 3 bases at V and 3 bases at J, with 5 bases between the two ends. CDR3 length: 12 residues. The CDR3 nucleotides read TGTGCCATCAGTGATTCCGACTATGGCTACACCTTC. Encoded protein: CAISDSDYGYTF.

The chain recombines TRBV9 with TRBJ2-1; possible D gene TRBD1, 5 bases. CDR1 and CDR2 (germline): SGDLS, YYNGEE. Trimming took 4 bases from V and 4 from J, leaving 12 bases between them. The CDR3 extends over 14 amino acids. The CDR3 reads CASSLPDSYNEQFF. The CDR3 DNA reads as TGTGCCAGCAGCTTACCCGACAGTTACAATGAGCAGTTCTTC.